Listed below are T cell receptor beta chains from one sample, sequenced in a study of human T cells and chemical hapten exposure. TCRdb used MiXCR to reprocess the RACE reads, holding one entry per CDR3 protein. The sample includes roughly 80,000 distinct CDR3 sequences, over 6.5% seen only once; the top ten take about 1.7%. Input material: whole blood. The receptors originated from a female donor in good health. Some clones in this sample may be carry-over from other donors' samples. CDR3s include the opening cysteine and the closing phenylalanine or tryptophan. The D gene is left open where the match is weak. Expanded clones are given a class, and other clones once, few, many or no size at all.

DNA: TGTGCCAGCGGTAGCGGGGGTTCCCCCTCCTACGAGCAGTACTTC
CDR3: CASGSGGSPSYEQYF
V: TRBV3-1
D: TRBD2
size: NA
J: TRBJ2-7

DNA: TGCAGTGCTAGATTTCATTTTAGCTCCGACGAGCAGTACTTC
CDR3: CSARFHFSSDEQYF
V: TRBV20-1
D: NA
size: NA
J: TRBJ2-7

DNA: TGCAGCGTAGCCGGGACAGGGAACACCGGGGAGCTGTTTTTT
CDR3: CSVAGTGNTGELFF
V: TRBV29-1
D: TRBD1
size: NA
J: TRBJ2-2

DNA: TGTGCCAGCAGCTGGGAGGTGGGCACAGATACGCAGTATTTT
CDR3: CASSWEVGTDTQYF
V: TRBV2
D: NA
size: many
J: TRBJ2-3

DNA: TGTGCCAGCAAGAAGGGACAGGGTAGTTGGAGCAATCAGCCCCAGCATTTT
CDR3: CASKKGQGSWSNQPQHF
V: TRBV6-6
D: TRBD1
size: few
J: TRBJ1-5

DNA: TGTGCCAGCTCACCAGACACAGATACGCAGTATTTT
CDR3: CASSPDTDTQYF
V: TRBV18
D: NA
size: many
J: TRBJ2-3

DNA: TGCAGCGTGCCCCAAGATGGGACTGAAGCTTTCTTT
CDR3: CSVPQDGTEAFF
V: TRBV29-1
D: NA
size: few
J: TRBJ1-1

DNA: TGCGCCAGCTCCGTCCTCCCCCCAGGTGCGGGACTAAGCACAGATACGCAGTATTTT
CDR3: CASSVLPPGAGLSTDTQYF
V: TRBV5-1
D: TRBD2
size: NA
J: TRBJ2-3

DNA: TGTGCCAGCAGCTTGCCTTTAGCGGGGGGCTCAGATACGCAGTATTTT
CDR3: CASSLPLAGGSDTQYF
V: TRBV7-2
D: TRBD2
size: many
J: TRBJ2-3

DNA: TGTGCCAGCAGCTTAGCGCATTTCTCTGGGGCCAACGTCCTGACTTTC
CDR3: CASSLAHFSGANVLTF
V: TRBV7-8
D: NA
size: NA
J: TRBJ2-6

DNA: TGTGCCAGCAGCTTAGAACGGATTTACGAGCAGTACTTC
CDR3: CASSLERIYEQYF
V: TRBV7-9
D: NA
size: many
J: TRBJ2-7

DNA: TGCGCCAGCAGCCGCGAGACAGGGACCATCTACGAGCAGCACTTC
CDR3: CASSRETGTIYEQHF
V: TRBV5-1
D: TRBD1
size: NA
J: TRBJ2-7

DNA: TGTGCCATCAGTGGACCGGGGGGTGTCTCTGGAAACACCATATATTTT
CDR3: CAISGPGGVSGNTIYF
V: TRBV10-3
D: NA
size: NA
J: TRBJ1-3

DNA: TGTGCCAGCAGCTCTACTACCGCCGGAGATACGCGGTATTTT
CDR3: CASSSTTAGDTRYF
V: TRBV6-5
D: NA
size: many
J: TRBJ2-3

DNA: TGCAGCGTTGCCCCGAAACAGAACTACGAGCAGTACTTC
CDR3: CSVAPKQNYEQYF
V: TRBV29-1
D: NA
size: many
J: TRBJ2-7

DNA: TGCAGTGCTGGGGGTGGGGGGGCATTCAGTGAGCAGTTCTTC
CDR3: CSAGGGGAFSEQFF
V: TRBV20-1
D: NA
size: many
J: TRBJ2-1

DNA: TGTGCCATCAGTGATGGGTCTTCTAATGAAAAACTGTTTTTT
CDR3: CAISDGSSNEKLFF
V: TRBV10-3
D: NA
size: NA
J: TRBJ1-4

DNA: TGCAGTGCTAGAGATCGTCGGAATAGCAATCAGCCCCAGCATTTT
CDR3: CSARDRRNSNQPQHF
V: TRBV20-1
D: NA
size: many
J: TRBJ1-5

DNA: TGCGCCAGCAAGGATGGGGGATACACTGAAGCTTTCTTT
CDR3: CASKDGGYTEAFF
V: TRBV5-1
D: NA
size: few
J: TRBJ1-1

DNA: TGTGCCACCAGCAGAGAGAGTGGCGGTTCCTACGAGCAGTACTTC
CDR3: CATSRESGGSYEQYF
V: TRBV15
D: NA
size: NA
J: TRBJ2-7

DNA: TGTGCCAGCAGCCCTCCCCCCTCTGGGGCCAACGTCCTGACTTTC
CDR3: CASSPPPSGANVLTF
V: TRBV12-3/TRBV12-4
D: NA
size: many
J: TRBJ2-6

DNA: TGTGCCAGCAGCTTAGGGGACTTCGGCACTGAAGCTTTCTTT
CDR3: CASSLGDFGTEAFF
V: TRBV7-9
D: NA
size: few
J: TRBJ1-1

DNA: TGTGCCAGCTCGACAGGGCCCTCACCCCTCCACTTT
CDR3: CASSTGPSPLHF
V: TRBV14
D: TRBD1
size: many
J: TRBJ1-6

DNA: TGTGCCAGCAGTTTTGGCCCGGGGGCCACTGAAGCTTTCTTT
CDR3: CASSFGPGATEAFF
V: TRBV27
D: NA
size: NA
J: TRBJ1-1

DNA: TGCAGTGCTAGAGCCGACATAGGGGCTGAAGCTTTCTTT
CDR3: CSARADIGAEAFF
V: TRBV20-1
D: NA
size: NA
J: TRBJ1-1

DNA: TGCGCCAGCAGCTTGGATGGGGTGGGCAATCAGCCCCAGCATTTT
CDR3: CASSLDGVGNQPQHF
V: TRBV5-1
D: NA
size: many
J: TRBJ1-5

DNA: TGCAGTGCTCGCCCCCCGGGACAGGGCATGAATGGCAATCAGCCCCAGCATTTT
CDR3: CSARPPGQGMNGNQPQHF
V: TRBV20-1
D: TRBD1
size: few
J: TRBJ1-5

DNA: TGTGCCAGCAGCTTAATGAGTAAGGGGGCGGGCACTGAAGCTTTCTTT
CDR3: CASSLMSKGAGTEAFF
V: TRBV7-8
D: TRBD1
size: NA
J: TRBJ1-1

DNA: TGTGCCAGCAGTTTCTTCGGCGGGGGGGCCGGCGAGCAGTACTTC
CDR3: CASSFFGGGAGEQYF
V: TRBV28
D: TRBD2
size: few
J: TRBJ2-7

DNA: TGTGCCAGCAGCCCCCGCTCGTTGTCCCAAGAGACCCAGTACTTC
CDR3: CASSPRSLSQETQYF
V: TRBV3-1
D: NA
size: once
J: TRBJ2-5

DNA: TGTGCCAGCAGTGCAACCGGGGGCAATCAGCCCCAGCATTTT
CDR3: CASSATGGNQPQHF
V: TRBV12-3/TRBV12-4
D: NA
size: many
J: TRBJ1-5

DNA: TGTGCCAGCAGTGAAGTTTCTAGGCCAGGGGGGTTCTGTACGCAGTATTTT
CDR3: CASSEVSRPGGFCTQYF
V: TRBV25-1
D: NA
size: few
J: TRBJ2-3

DNA: TGCAGTGCTAGACGAGCTAGCACAGATACGCAGTATTTT
CDR3: CSARRASTDTQYF
V: TRBV20-1
D: NA
size: NA
J: TRBJ2-3

DNA: TGTGCCAGCAGTCTAGCGGGGGGGCTGCCTAGCACAGATACGCAGTATTTT
CDR3: CASSLAGGLPSTDTQYF
V: TRBV6-1
D: TRBD2
size: many
J: TRBJ2-3

DNA: TGTGCCAGCAGCCTGGGGCTATCACAGCCCCAGCATTTT
CDR3: CASSLGLSQPQHF
V: TRBV3-1
D: NA
size: many
J: TRBJ1-5

DNA: TGTGCCAGCAGCTTGAAGGGACAGGACTTTTTCCACGAGCAGTACTTC
CDR3: CASSLKGQDFFHEQYF
V: TRBV7-2
D: TRBD1
size: few
J: TRBJ2-7

DNA: TGCAGCGTAACGGAGGGGACGAACACTGAAGCTTTCTTT
CDR3: CSVTEGTNTEAFF
V: TRBV29-1
D: NA
size: many
J: TRBJ1-1